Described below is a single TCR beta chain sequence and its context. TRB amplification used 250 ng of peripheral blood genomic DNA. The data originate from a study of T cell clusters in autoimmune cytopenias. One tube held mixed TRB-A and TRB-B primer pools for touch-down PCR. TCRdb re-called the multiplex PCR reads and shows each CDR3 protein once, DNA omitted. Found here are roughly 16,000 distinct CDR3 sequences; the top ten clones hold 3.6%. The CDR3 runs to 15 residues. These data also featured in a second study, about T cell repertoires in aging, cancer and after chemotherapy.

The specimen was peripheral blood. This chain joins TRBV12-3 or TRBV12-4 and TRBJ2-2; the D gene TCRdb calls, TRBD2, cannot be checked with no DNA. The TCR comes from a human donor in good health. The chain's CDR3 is CASSKSGKNTGELFF.